This entry lists 15 T cell receptor beta chains sequenced from one sample in a study of vaccination and CD4 T cells after COVID-19. Sample treatment: roughly 10-day PBMC culture with coronavirus spike peptide pools or control peptides (ViraFEST assay). With the Oncomine TCR Beta short-read assay, DNA from cultured CD4+ T cells was sequenced. Each CDR3 protein is one row after TCRdb ran MiXCR on the PCR reads. Of about 17,000 distinct CDR3 sequences in the sample, roughly 50% were seen once. Their target antigens are unknown. Material for sequencing was CD4+ T cells from blood, cultured in vitro. These receptors were taken from a human donor who had recovered from COVID-19.

The rearrangement uses TRBV19 and TRBJ1-1; maybe TRBD1 (5 bases). The CDR3 runs 15 residues. CDR1 LNHDA and CDR2 SQIVND come from the germline V gene (reference sequence). V was clipped by 5 bases and J by 8 bases, with 21 bases between them. The CDR3 here is CASSPDGGRAPEAFF. The DNA for the CDR3 is TGTGCCAGTAGTCCTGACGGGGGTAGAGCCCCAGAAGCTTTCTTT.

This clonotype showed up just a few times. CDR3 sequence: CASSLILGGVYEQYF. CDR3 nucleotide sequence: TGTGCCAGCAGTTTAATTTTAGGAGGGGTCTACGAGCAGTACTTC. This chain connects TRBV27 to TRBJ2-7, with D maybe TRBD2 (6 bases). V was trimmed by 2 bases and J by 3 bases, leaving 14 bases between them. The CDR3 loop spans 15 amino acids. Germline V lookup: CDR1 MNHEY, CDR2 SMNVEV (reference sequence).

The chain carries TRBV2 and TRBJ1-2; a possible D gene is TRBD1 (5 bases). In germline, CDR1 is SNHLY, CDR2 FYNNEI. The CDR3 runs 12 residues. V lost 6 bases and J lost 4, with 9 bases in between. DNA of the CDR3: TGTGCCAGCAGGTACAGGACCTATGGCTACACCTTC. This gives the protein CASRYRTYGYTF.

V usage is TRBV6-7 and J usage is TRBJ1-2; no reliable D call. TRBV6-7 is classed as an ORF, of uncertain function. The CDR3 runs to 12 residues. Trimming stripped 11 bases from V and 6 bases from J, with 16 bases between. In DNA, the CDR3 is TGTGCCCGTAGTAGGGCGTCGGATGGCTACACCTTC. It encodes CARSRASDGYTF.

The chain joins TRBV27 to TRBJ2-4; D might be TRBD1 or TRBD2, each matching 7 bases. The V gene's germline CDR1 is MNHEY and CDR2 SMNVEV (reference sequence). The CDR3 consists of 16 residues. Trimming stripped 6 bases from V and 3 bases from J, with 18 bases between. The chain's CDR3 is CASRPGGAPVKNIQYF. The CDR3 bases are TGTGCCAGCAGGCCAGGGGGGGCGCCTGTCAAAAACATTCAGTACTTC.

The chain has TRBV20-1 and TRBJ2-7; D gene ambiguous. Trimming took off 6 bases at V and 3 bases at J, with 12 bases between the two ends. The CDR3 extends over 12 amino acids. Germline V gene data show CDR1 as DFQATT and CDR2 as SNEGSKA (reference sequence). In nucleotides, the CDR3 is TGCAGTGCGAGACCGAGACTCTACGAGCAGTACTTC. As protein: CSARPRLYEQYF.

This chain links TRBV2 with TRBJ2-3, with D perhaps TRBD1 or TRBD2 (5 bases each). From germline, CDR1 is SNHLY and CDR2 FYNNEI. The V end was cut by 7 bases, the J end by 1 base, with 12 bases between. The CDR3 has 14 amino acids. The CDR3 DNA follows: TGTGCCAGCAAGAGGAGAGGGGGCACAGATACGCAGTATTTT. Translation gives CASKRRGGTDTQYF.

The chain links TRBV2 to TRBJ1-2; perhaps TRBD1 as D (5 bases). The V end lost 9 bases, the J end lost 7 bases, and 18 bases lay between the germline ends. There are 13 residues in the CDR3. Germline V lookup: CDR1 SNHLY, CDR2 FYNNEI. In nucleotides, the CDR3 is TGTGCCAGTAGGGACCTAGGCGAGGGTGGCTACACCTTC. Translation gives CASRDLGEGGYTF.

The chain links TRBV20-1 to TRBJ2-3, with 8 bases matching TRBD2. The germline V gene has CDR1 DFQATT and CDR2 SNEGSKA (reference sequence). V was clipped by 1 base and J by 4 bases; unmatched bases: 4. The CDR3 runs to 14 residues. The CDR3 loop is CSARVGGAADTQYF. CDR3 DNA sequence: TGCAGTGCTAGAGTCGGGGGGGCCGCAGATACGCAGTATTTT.

This sequence joins TRBV20-1 and TRBJ2-3, with TRBD2 identical over 9 bases. The CDR3 sequence is 15 residues long. V shed 6 bases and J 6 bases; nucleotides not matched to a gene: 13. Germline V gives CDR1 DFQATT, CDR2 SNEGSKA (reference sequence). The CDR3 nucleotides are TGCAGTGCCCTTGTAGCGGGAGTTATCGAGGATACGCAGTATTTT. The encoded protein is CSALVAGVIEDTQYF.

This chain joins TRBV6-1 and TRBJ2-7, with 9 bases that match TRBD1. V shed 6 bases, J shed 4 bases, and the junction held 7 bases outside the gene matches. Looked up from germline, CDR1 is MNHNS and CDR2 is SASEGT. The CDR3 spans 14 residues. The CDR3 DNA reads TGTGCCAGCAGCAAGCTGGGACAGGGATACGAGCAGTACTTC. Amino acid sequence: CASSKLGQGYEQYF.

This clonotype was observed a handful of times. The chain links TRBV7-6 to TRBJ2-2; D might be TRBD1 or TRBD2, each matching 5 bases. Germline V gene lookup returns CDR1 SGHVS and CDR2 FNYEAQ. This CDR3 has 16 amino acids. Trimming left V 2 bases short and J 4 bases short, with 14 bases between. The CDR3 loop is CASSLWTSRGTGELFF. The DNA for the CDR3 is TGTGCCAGCAGCTTATGGACGTCGAGGGGCACCGGGGAGCTGTTTTTT.

The chain carries TRBV24-1 and TRBJ2-2; D gene ambiguous. CDR1 and CDR2 (germline): KGHDR, SFDVKD. V lost 5 bases and J 0 bases, leaving 6 bases between the germline ends. This CDR3 has 14 amino acids. The CDR3 protein is CATSVVTNTGELFF. The CDR3 nucleotides are TGTGCCACCAGTGTGGTAACGAACACCGGGGAGCTGTTTTTT.

The rearrangement joins TRBV2 to TRBJ2-5; no definite D call. V was shortened by 8 bases and J by 1 base, with 5 bases between the two germline ends. The germline V gene encodes CDR1 SNHLY and CDR2 FYNNEI. The CDR3 loop spans 11 amino acids. DNA of the CDR3: TGTGCCAGCTGGACCCAAGAGACCCAGTACTTC. It codes for CASWTQETQYF.

The chain has TRBV11-2 and TRBJ1-3; the D gene is possibly TRBD1 (5 bases). V lost 4 bases to trimming and J lost 4 bases, with 8 bases between them. Germline CDR1 SGHAT, CDR2 FQNNGV. This CDR3 spans 13 amino acids. CDR3: CASSSDSGNTIYF. The CDR3 DNA follows: TGTGCCAGCAGCTCAGACAGCGGAAACACCATATATTTT.